The 30 T cell receptor beta chains listed next were all sequenced from one sample in a study of molecular identifiers for immune sequencing clone quantification. TCRdb re-derived calls from the PCR reads in MiXCR, one entry per CDR3 protein. The data hold approximately 630,000 distinct CDR3 sequences, with 25% observed a single time. Sequences were obtained from naive CD8+ T cells from blood, with Jurkat cell RNA spiked in. The subset: FACS-sorted CD8+CD4-CCR7+CD45RA+ naive T cells. The receptors come from a human donor in good health. Some libraries in this study had Jurkat cell RNA spiked in.

A few counts support this clonotype. V is TRBV27 and J is TRBJ2-3; D gene ambiguous. The CDR3 totals 17 residues. The germline V gene encodes CDR1 MNHEY and CDR2 SMNVEV (reference sequence). Trimming removed 5 bases at V and 0 bases at J, with 18 bases between. The CDR3 is CASSPRVSVASTDTQYF. Here the CDR3 DNA reads TGTGCCAGCAGTCCTCGGGTGTCGGTGGCTAGCACAGATACGCAGTATTTT.

Ten or more counts support this clonotype. The genes are TRBV4-1 and TRBJ2-3; 7 nucleotides agree with TRBD2. With V trimmed by 4 bases and J by 3 bases, 10 bases remained unmatched. Germline V gives CDR1 MGHRA, CDR2 YSYEKL. The CDR3 is made up of 16 amino acids. The CDR3 sequence is CASSPRALALTDTQYF. The CDR3, as DNA: TGCGCCAGCAGCCCGCGCGCACTAGCGTTAACAGATACGCAGTATTTT.

This clonotype has only a few counts. The chain has TRBV7-3 and TRBJ2-3, with 8 bases aligning to TRBD2. This CDR3 is built from 14 residues. V lost 3 bases, J lost 5 bases, and 4 bases stayed unmatched. CDR1 and CDR2 (germline): SGHTA, FQGTGA. The CDR3 DNA reads TGTGCCAGCAGCTTCTCGCTAGCGGGAGATACGCAGTATTTT. Translation: CASSFSLAGDTQYF. Full variable domain (outside the CDR3, taken from reference TRBV7-3 and TRBJ2-3): GAGVSQTPSNKVTEKGKYVELRCDPISGHTALYWYRQSLGQGPEFLIYFQGTGAADDSGLPNDRFFAVRPEGSVSTLKIQRTERGDSAVYLCASSFSLAGDTQYFGPGTRLTVL.

In its sample, this clonotype was seen many times. The chain is built from TRBV11-2 and TRBJ1-1, with D unclear. CDR1 is SGHAT, CDR2 FQNNGV, per germline. The CDR3 has 13 residues. With 1 base removed from V and 6 bases from J, the gap between germline ends came to 9 bases. The CDR3 protein is CASSLGVRPEAFF. The CDR3, as DNA: TGTGCCAGCAGCTTAGGGGTGAGGCCTGAAGCTTTCTTT.

As for this clonotype: Possible read error: a much larger clone is one base away. The J gene is TRBJ2-7, the V gene TRBV20-1; 10 bases fit TRBD2. Germline V gene sequence: CDR1 DFQATT, CDR2 SNEGSKA (reference sequence). This CDR3 has 17 amino acids. DNA for the CDR3: TGCGGTGCCCAAGAAGGGCCTAGCGGGAGTAGTAGCTACGAGCAGTACTTC. Residues: CGAQEGPSGSSSYEQYF.

This clonotype was seen a few times. Because the CDR3 is missing its conserved closing phenylalanine or tryptophan, this is likely a read error. The chain has TRBV7-9 and TRBJ2-7; D not resolved. CDR3 size: 15 residues. V dropped 1 base and J dropped 7 bases, with 17 bases sitting between them. In germline, CDR1 is SEHNR, CDR2 FQNEAQ (reference sequence). CDR3 region: CASSLDGLVGEEQYS. CDR3 DNA: TGTGCCAGCAGCTTAGACGGATTGGTGGGCGAAGAGCAGTACTCC.

On this clonotype itself: A read error is possible here, since a much larger clone lies one base away. The chain combines TRBV7-3 with TRBJ2-1; maybe TRBD1 (6 bases). The CDR3 covers 14 residues. Germline CDR1 is SGHTA and CDR2 is FQGTGA. The CDR3 is CASSLGQAYNAQFF. CDR3 in DNA: TGTGCCAGCAGCCTGGGACAAGCCTACAATGCGCAGTTCTTC.

This clonotype has at least ten counts. An end of the junction differs from the germline gene, which may be a read error. The chain combines TRBV13 with TRBJ2-3; the match to TRBD1 covers 11 bases. CDR3 length equals 14 residues. The germline CDR1 and CDR2 sequences are PRHDT and FYEKMQ (reference sequence). CDR3 coding DNA: TGCGCCAGCAGCTCGGGACAGGGGGTAGATACGCAGTATTTT. Residues: CASSSGQGVDTQYF.

This clonotype has a handful of counts. This sequence joins TRBV12-5 and TRBJ1-3; D might be TRBD1 (6 bases). Germline-derived CDR1 and CDR2 are LGHNT and FRNRAP. The V end lost 6 bases, the J end lost 0 bases, and 9 bases lay between the germline ends. CDR3 size: 14 residues. The CDR3 bases are TGTGCTAGTGGACAGGGTTCCTCTGGAAACACCATATATTTT. Residues: CASGQGSSGNTIYF.

This rearrangement joins TRBV24-1 to TRBJ1-3, with D hard to call. There are 13 residues in the CDR3. V was pared by 1 base and J by 2 bases, with 2 bases between. CDR1 is KGHDR, CDR2 SFDVKD, per germline. For the CDR3, the DNA is TGTGCCACCAGTGATTTTCCTGGAAACACCATATATTTT. It translates to CATSDFPGNTIYF.

The sample holds many counts of this clonotype. This sequence joins TRBV6-5 and TRBJ2-7; the D gene is possibly TRBD2 (5 bases). Germline values: CDR1 MNHEY, CDR2 SVGAGI. Trimming pared 2 bases from V and 10 bases from J, leaving 12 bases between. The CDR3 runs 12 residues. The CDR3 sequence: CASSYPTGVQYF. In nucleotides, the CDR3 is TGTGCCAGCAGTTACCCAACCGGGGTCCAGTACTTC.

This clonotype has a count of ten or more. The genes are TRBV29-1 and TRBJ2-1, with D uncertain. Trimming cost V 2 bases and J 4 bases, with 3 bases left between them. The CDR3 consists of 11 residues. The germline gives CDR1 SQVTM, CDR2 ANQGSEA. CDR3 amino acids: CSVEKYNEQFF. CDR3 in DNA: TGCAGCGTTGAAAAATACAATGAGCAGTTCTTC.

The table lists this clonotype with a count of one. A much more abundant neighbour one base away suggests this may be a read error. The genes are TRBV27 and TRBJ1-5; D unresolved. The CDR3 loop spans 13 amino acids. V dropped 5 bases and J dropped 3 bases, with 8 bases sitting between them. CDR1 and CDR2 (germline): MNHEY, SMNVEV (reference sequence). The CDR3 sequence is CASSGSTNQPQHF. In nucleotides, the CDR3 is TGTGCCAGCAGTGGGTCAACCAATCAGCCCCAGCATTTT.

Notes on this clonotype: A junction end diverges from the germline sequence, so it may reflect a read error. The V and J genes are TRBV6-6 and TRBJ1-2, with D hard to call. This CDR3 has 15 amino acids. CDR1 MNHNY and CDR2 SVGAGI come from the germline V gene (reference sequence). This CDR3 is CAGSYSMALRYGYTF. The CDR3 bases are TGTGCCGGCAGTTACTCGATGGCATTACGCTATGGCTACACCTTC.

This clonotype was picked up many times. The genes are TRBV9 and TRBJ2-3, with 12 bases matching TRBD2. Trimming removed 0 bases from V and 4 bases from J; junction bases left unmatched: 9. Germline lookup yields CDR1 SGDLS and CDR2 YYNGEE. CDR3 length: 18 residues. CDR3: CASSVDTSGRPSPDTQYF. CDR3 in DNA: TGTGCCAGCAGCGTAGATACTAGCGGGAGGCCCTCCCCAGATACGCAGTATTTT.

The chain couples TRBV28 to TRBJ2-7; D assignment may be TRBD1 or TRBD2 (5 bases each). This CDR3 is built from 17 residues. CDR1 is MDHEN and CDR2 is SYDVKM in the germline V gene. V was trimmed by 5 bases and J by 6 bases, leaving 26 bases between them. CDR3 in amino acids: CASSPPWGSGYDSEQYF. CDR3 in DNA: TGTGCCAGCAGTCCACCCTGGGGGTCAGGTTACGACTCCGAGCAGTACTTC.

Of note for this clonotype: A much bigger clone sits one base away, suggesting this may be a read error. The chain is built from TRBV6-2 or TRBV6-3 and TRBJ1-1; no clear D gene. Germline lookup yields CDR1 MNHEY and CDR2 SVGEGT. This CDR3 contains 12 residues. V lost 5 bases to trimming and J lost 6 bases, with 10 bases between them. CDR3 residues: CASSEGYPEAFF. In nucleotides, the CDR3 is TGTGCCAGCAGTGAAGGGTACCCTGAAGCTTTCTTT.

This clonotype showed up many times. This sequence joins TRBV11-2 and TRBJ2-1, with D perhaps given as TRBD1 or TRBD2 (5 bases each). V lost 10 bases to trimming and J lost 6 bases, with 16 bases between them. Per the germline V gene, CDR1 is SGHAT and CDR2 is FQNNGV. The CDR3 is 13 amino acids. The CDR3 sequence: CANRDQYSNEQFF. The CDR3 DNA reads as TGTGCCAACCGGGACCAGTATTCCAATGAGCAGTTCTTC. Full variable domain (remainder filled in from reference TRBV11-2 and TRBJ2-1): EAGVAQSPRYKIIEKRQSVAFWCNPISGHATLYWYQQILGQGPKLLIQFQNNGVVDDSQLPKDRFSAERLKGVDSTLKIQPAKLEDSAVYLCANRDQYSNEQFFGPGTRLTVL.

In its sample, this clonotype was seen many times. The chain is built from TRBV6-5 and TRBJ1-1; D is uncertain. Germline CDR1 and CDR2: MNHEY and SVGAGI. This CDR3 spans 13 amino acids. The ends were cut back, 2 bases at V and 0 bases at J, with 4 bases in the middle. Here the CDR3 DNA reads TGTGCCAGCAGTTACGAGGTGAACACTGAAGCTTTCTTT. Protein sequence: CASSYEVNTEAFF.

This clonotype was seen more than once but under ten times. The chain's CDR3 is CSATGTGFSQPQHF. In DNA, the CDR3 is TGCAGTGCTACCGGGACAGGCTTCAGTCAGCCCCAGCATTTT. The chain couples TRBV20-1 to TRBJ1-5, with 8 bases that match TRBD1. J lost 6 bases, V lost 4 bases, and 8 bases had no gene match. CDR3 size: 14 residues. From germline, CDR1 is DFQATT and CDR2 SNEGSKA (reference sequence).

On this clonotype itself: A much larger clone sits a single nucleotide away, making a read error possible. This chain uses TRBV3-1 with TRBJ2-4; D uncertain. CDR1 is LGHDT, CDR2 YNNKEL, per germline (reference sequence). This CDR3 has 13 residues. CDR3 sequence reads: CASRQDLGNIQYF. DNA of the CDR3: TGTGCCAGCCGCCAAGATTTGGGGAACATTCAGTACTTC. The full variable domain, in which reference TRBV3-1 and TRBJ2-4 provide the parts outside the CDR3, is DTAVSQTPKYLVTQMGNDKSIKCEQNLGHDTMYWYKQDSKKFLKIMFSYNNKELIINETVPNRFSPKSPDKAHLNLHINSLELGDSAVYFCASRQDLGNIQYFGAGTRLSVL.

With respect to this clonotype: This could be a read error, since a much larger clone is one nucleotide away. The chain is built from TRBV4-3 and TRBJ2-7, with 10 bases fitting TRBD2. The CDR3 runs to 15 residues. Germline-derived CDR1 and CDR2 are LGHNA and YSLEER. The CDR3 DNA is TGCGCCAGCAGCCAAGGGGTAGCGGGGGGCTACGAGCAGCACTTC. Amino acids: CASSQGVAGGYEQHF.

CDR3 nucleotide sequence: TGTGCCAGCAGCGAGTTAGGATGGGTTGAAGCTTTCTTT. This codes for CASSELGWVEAFF. The genes are TRBV6-2 or TRBV6-3 and TRBJ1-1; no clear D. Germline assignment: CDR1 MNHEY and CDR2 SVGEGT. V was shortened by 6 bases and J by 7 bases, with 15 bases between the two germline ends. The CDR3 consists of 13 residues.

This clonotype was counted between two and nine times. CDR3 sequence reads: CASSFGGGMFEQFF. The DNA of the CDR3 is TGTGCCAGCAGTTTTGGCGGGGGGATGTTTGAGCAGTTCTTC. The chain joins TRBV12-3 or TRBV12-4 to TRBJ2-1, with 8 bases that match TRBD2. The CDR3 runs to 14 residues. V lost 3 bases and J lost 9; bases outside the gene matches: 7.

The J gene is TRBJ2-2, the V gene TRBV27; D is unresolved. The CDR3 is made up of 13 amino acids. The V and J ends lost 6 bases and 4 bases respectively, with 9 bases between them. Germline-derived CDR1 and CDR2 are MNHEY and SMNVEV (reference sequence). The CDR3 reads CASSHRTTGELFF. The CDR3 nucleotides read TGTGCCAGCAGCCACCGGACCACCGGGGAGCTGTTTTTT.

This clonotype was counted a few times. This chain joins TRBV29-1 and TRBJ2-7, with a weak D call TRBD2 (6 bases). Trimming pared 1 base from V and 1 base from J, leaving 14 bases between. The germline CDR1 and CDR2 sequences are SQVTM and ANQGSEA. The CDR3 is 15 residues long. CDR3 sequence: CSVEGQTGGSYEQYF. For the CDR3, the DNA is TGCAGCGTTGAAGGACAGACCGGGGGATCCTACGAGCAGTACTTC.

This clonotype was detected many times. The chain is built from TRBV28 and TRBJ2-5; TRBD2 aligns across 13 bases. The CDR3 is made up of 15 amino acids. The germline V gene encodes CDR1 MDHEN and CDR2 SYDVKM. J lost 4 bases, V lost 7 bases, and 6 bases had no gene match. CDR3: CASTGLAGVSETQYF. In DNA, the CDR3 is TGTGCCAGCACCGGACTAGCGGGAGTCTCAGAGACCCAGTACTTC. Looking up the rest from reference TRBV28 and TRBJ2-5 gives the full variable domain: DVKVTQSSRYLVKRTGEKVFLECVQDMDHENMFWYRQDPGLGLRLIYFSYDVKMKEKGDIPEGYSVSREKKERFSLILESASTNQTSMYLCASTGLAGVSETQYFGPGTRLLVL.

The sample holds a few counts of this clonotype. This sequence joins TRBV19 and TRBJ2-7; D gene ambiguous. Trimming removed 8 bases from V and 1 base from J, with 12 bases in between. Germline CDR1 is LNHDA and CDR2 is SQIVND (reference sequence). This CDR3 contains 13 residues. Written as DNA, the CDR3 is TGTGCCAGTGCCGAGACACCTTCCTACGAGCAGTACTTC. Translating it yields CASAETPSYEQYF. Based on the CDR3 plus reference TRBV19 and TRBJ2-7, the full variable domain is DGGITQSPKYLFRKEGQNVTLSCEQNLNHDAMYWYRQDPGQGLRLIYYSQIVNDFQKGDIAEGYSVSREKKESFPLTVTSAQKNPTAFYLCASAETPSYEQYFGPGTRLTVT.

The rearrangement uses TRBV7-9 and TRBJ2-7; tentatively, D is TRBD2 (5 bases). The germline gives CDR1 SEHNR, CDR2 FQNEAQ (reference sequence). The ends were cut back, 5 bases at V and 4 bases at J, with 12 bases in the middle. The CDR3 covers 13 residues. As DNA, the CDR3 is TGTGCCAGCAGCGCCCCGGGGAGATACGAGCAGTACTTC. It specifies CASSAPGRYEQYF.

This clonotype appeared a few times. V gene TRBV7-2 combines with J gene TRBJ2-7; 7 nucleotides align to TRBD1. Germline CDR1 reads SGHTA; CDR2 reads FQGNSA. The CDR3 runs 16 residues. The J segment lost 0 bases and the V segment lost 3 bases, leaving 8 bases of the junction unmatched. The CDR3 DNA follows: TGTGCCAGCAGCTTGACCGGGACAGCGAGCTCCTACGAGCAGTACTTC. Its translation is CASSLTGTASSYEQYF.